The source of this T cell receptor (beta chain) is a study of blood T cell repertoires in COVID-19 (dated by TCRdb to about 2020). Notes on the research overall: Samples from collaborators originated in the United States, Italy and Spain and spanned both the acute and convalescent phases of COVID-19. The prospective study material was composed of cDNA or gDNA derived from T cells, B-cell-depleted T cells, or PBMCs. The dataset comprised deeply sampled blood TCRbeta repertoires from subjects exposed to, actively infected with, or recovered from COVID-19. The repertoires were made available in a free public database intended to serve as a resource for research on the immune response to SARS-CoV-2. Samples were obtained from the ongoing ImmuneRACE study (first 160 participants) and from 1,254 subjects provided by 6 global collaborators. A de-identified subject ID, COVID-19 status, age in years and sex were almost always included in the sample metadata. HLA class I and class II types, where available, came from metadata supplied by the sample provider rather than from assay-based typing.

The trim is 9 bases for V and 4 bases for J, with a gap of 16 bases between the germline ends. The CDR3 covers 14 residues, taking in both the cysteine and the phenylalanine. The read is trimmed to its CDR3 DNA, 42 bases read in frame from base 1. The germline V gene supplies CDR1 KGHDR and CDR2 SFDVKD. This clone was recorded only once. No antigen is known for it. Qualities for individual bases were not recorded, and no much larger clone is one base off. The immunoSEQ Assay, a bias-controlled multiplex PCR, was used to amplify TCRbeta CDR3 regions from genomic DNA. The study's processing was this. Nucleated cell counts per sample were estimated from amplification of reference gene primers within the assay. To quantify the absolute abundance of each unique TCRbeta CDR3 rearrangement, sequence reads were collapsed and filtered. For each sample, productive Simpson clonality was calculated as the square root of Simpson's diversity index across productive rearrangements. TCRdb took over this immuneACCESS table, retaining in-frame rearrangements with V and J assigned. Such tables are incomplete; in checked studies, under half of the missing clones stem from an unresolved V gene, and the remainder is unexplained. V and J calls and clone size are given by that table; D and trimming were obtained from the DNA. Present in this sample are 200,000 to 250,000 clones, roughly 84% of which were seen just once. The ten largest account for approximately 6.8% of the sample.

Participants in the prospective study were aged roughly 18 to 95 years, lived in 24 United States geographic areas, and enrolled through a virtual design. In the prospective study, participants were assigned to cohorts based on the clinical history participants reported in a screening survey and a study questionnaire. ImmuneRACE Cohort 3 recovered participants were defined by two consecutive negative NP/OP PCR tests, healthcare professional clearance, or symptom resolution. Each participant in the prospective study had whole blood, serum and a nasopharyngeal or oropharyngeal swab collected by mobile phlebotomists. Additional blood draws and questionnaires over an approximately two-month period could optionally be provided by prospective study participants. Blood samples from the prospective study were shipped frozen or at room temperature prior to DNA extraction. Points the paper makes about the study in general: Clinical and demographic metadata were provided uncurated, with the amount varying by source and participant.

The sample was PBMCs or T cells enriched from blood (not recorded which). The TCR comes from a middle-aged woman who had recovered from COVID-19. The sequence is built from TRBV24-1 and TRBJ2-3; TRBD1 is perhaps the D gene, given 7 matching bases. The CDR3 region: CATADQGGADTQYF. The nucleotide sequence is given as TGTGCCACCGCGGACCAGGGGGGCGCAGATACGCAGTATTTT.